This TCR beta chain emerged from a study of shared clonotypes between healthy human individuals. Overall study findings and caveats: Relative to memory subsets, naive subsets generally showed larger estimated richness.

Only CD45RO-negative cells positively selected for CCR7 counted as naive CD8 cells, so terminally differentiated effector memory CD45RA+ cells were excluded. J gave up 1 base and V 4 bases, and 9 bases lay outside the gene matches. CDR1 is SGHDT, CDR2 YYEEEE, per germline. This CDR3 has 17 residues. On this clone itself: Its antigen is unknown.

Sequencing was at deep level. The method was immunoSEQ multiplex PCR; TCRdb's version includes in-frame clones alone and lacks a portion of them. Seen here are hundreds of thousands of clones, 85% to 95% observed once, and the top ten hold about 0.11%. The chain joins TRBV5-6 to TRBJ2-7, with 12 bases aligning to TRBD2. The clonotype was recovered from a woman in her twenties or thirties in good health. What was sequenced was naive CD8+ T cells sorted from blood. The CDR3 nucleotides read TGTGCCAGCAGCCTTGGGGTACTAGCGGGAGGTTCCTACGAGCAGTACTTC. Its translation is CASSLGVLAGGSYEQYF.